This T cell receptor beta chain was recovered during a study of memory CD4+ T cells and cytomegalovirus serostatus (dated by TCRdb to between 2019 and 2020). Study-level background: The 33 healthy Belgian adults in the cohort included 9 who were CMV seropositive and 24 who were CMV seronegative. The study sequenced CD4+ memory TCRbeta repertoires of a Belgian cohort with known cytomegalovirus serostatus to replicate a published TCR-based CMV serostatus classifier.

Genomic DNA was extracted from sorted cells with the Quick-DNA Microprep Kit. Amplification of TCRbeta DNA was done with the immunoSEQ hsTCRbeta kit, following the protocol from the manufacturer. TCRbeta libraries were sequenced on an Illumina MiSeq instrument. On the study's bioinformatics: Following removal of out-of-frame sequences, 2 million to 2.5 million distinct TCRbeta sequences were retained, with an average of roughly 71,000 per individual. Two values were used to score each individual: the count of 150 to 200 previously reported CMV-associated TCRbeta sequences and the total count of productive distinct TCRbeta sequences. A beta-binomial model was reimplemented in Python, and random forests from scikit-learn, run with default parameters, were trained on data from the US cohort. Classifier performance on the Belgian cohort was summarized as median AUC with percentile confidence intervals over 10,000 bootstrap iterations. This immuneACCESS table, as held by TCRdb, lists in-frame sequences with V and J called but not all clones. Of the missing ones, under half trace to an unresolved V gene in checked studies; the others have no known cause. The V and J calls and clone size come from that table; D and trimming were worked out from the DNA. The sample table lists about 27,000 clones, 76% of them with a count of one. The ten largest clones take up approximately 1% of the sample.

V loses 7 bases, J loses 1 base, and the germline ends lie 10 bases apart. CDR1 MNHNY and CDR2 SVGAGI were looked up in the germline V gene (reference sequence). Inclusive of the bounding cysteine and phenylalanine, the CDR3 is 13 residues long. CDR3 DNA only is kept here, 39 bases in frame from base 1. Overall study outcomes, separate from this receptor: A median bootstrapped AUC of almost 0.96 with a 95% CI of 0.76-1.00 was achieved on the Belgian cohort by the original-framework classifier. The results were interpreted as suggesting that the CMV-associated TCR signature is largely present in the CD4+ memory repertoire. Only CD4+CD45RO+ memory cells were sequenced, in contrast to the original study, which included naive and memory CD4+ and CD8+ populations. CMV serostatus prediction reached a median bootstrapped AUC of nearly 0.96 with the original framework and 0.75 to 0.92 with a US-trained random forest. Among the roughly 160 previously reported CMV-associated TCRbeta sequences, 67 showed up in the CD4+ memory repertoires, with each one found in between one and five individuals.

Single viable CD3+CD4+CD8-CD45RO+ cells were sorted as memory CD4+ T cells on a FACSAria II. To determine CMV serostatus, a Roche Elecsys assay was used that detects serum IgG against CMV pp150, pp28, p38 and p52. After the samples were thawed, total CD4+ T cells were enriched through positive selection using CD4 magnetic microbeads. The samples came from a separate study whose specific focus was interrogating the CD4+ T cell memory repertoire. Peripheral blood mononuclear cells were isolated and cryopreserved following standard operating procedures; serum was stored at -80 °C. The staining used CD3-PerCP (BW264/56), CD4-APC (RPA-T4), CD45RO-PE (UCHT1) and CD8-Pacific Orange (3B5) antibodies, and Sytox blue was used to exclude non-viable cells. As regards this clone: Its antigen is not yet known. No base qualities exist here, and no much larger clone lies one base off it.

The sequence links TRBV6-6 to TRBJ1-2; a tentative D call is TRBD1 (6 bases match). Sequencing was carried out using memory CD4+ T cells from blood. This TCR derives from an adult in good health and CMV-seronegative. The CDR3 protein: CASTGQLNYGYTF. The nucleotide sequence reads TGTGCCAGCACGGGACAACTTAACTATGGCTACACCTTC.